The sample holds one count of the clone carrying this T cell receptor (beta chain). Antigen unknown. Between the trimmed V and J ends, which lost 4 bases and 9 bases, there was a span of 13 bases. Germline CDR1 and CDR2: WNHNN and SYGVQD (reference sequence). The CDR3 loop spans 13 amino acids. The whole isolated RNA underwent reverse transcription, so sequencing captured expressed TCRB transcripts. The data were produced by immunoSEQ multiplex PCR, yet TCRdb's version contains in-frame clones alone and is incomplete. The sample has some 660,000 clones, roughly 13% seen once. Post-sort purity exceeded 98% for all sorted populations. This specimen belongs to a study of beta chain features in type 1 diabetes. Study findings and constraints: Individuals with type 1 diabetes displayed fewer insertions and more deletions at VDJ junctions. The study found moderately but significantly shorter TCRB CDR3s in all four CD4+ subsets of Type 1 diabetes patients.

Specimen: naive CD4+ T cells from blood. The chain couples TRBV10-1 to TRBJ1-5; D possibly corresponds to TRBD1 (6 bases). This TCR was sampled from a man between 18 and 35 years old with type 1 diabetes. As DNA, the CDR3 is TGCGCCAGCAGTGCGGACAGCGCTGGGCCCCAGCATTTT. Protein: CASSADSAGPQHF.